This T cell receptor beta chain was captured in a study of shared clonotypes between healthy human individuals. The wider study: With ages of 18 to 49, the donors were a couple of women and three men.

Original processing methods: ImmunoSEQ output held junction-only sequences without quality scores, so filtering differed. Assay used: immunoSEQ multiplex PCR; TCRdb lists only in-frame clones, some missing. The V and J calls and clone size were taken over from that table, and D and trimming were inferred from the DNA. The sample consists of about 470,000 clones, 70% to 80% of them appearing once. Germline V gene lookup returns CDR1 SQVTM and CDR2 ANQGSEA. This CDR3 is built from 14 residues. The V segment lost 4 bases and the J segment 0 bases; nucleotides outside the gene matches: 3. The chain joins TRBV29-1 to TRBJ1-2; TRBD1 matches 9 bases. The receptor was derived from a woman in her forties in good health. Some clones in this sample may be carry-over from other donors' samples. Sequences were obtained from PBMCs. This CDR3 reads CSVAGTGTNYGYTF. The DNA of the CDR3 is TGCAGCGTTGCGGGGACAGGGACTAACTATGGCTACACCTTC.